What follows are 14 T cell receptor beta chains derived from one specimen sequenced in a study of cytomegalovirus exposure and HLA in healthy donors. Primers: 60 Vbeta forward and 13 Jbeta reverse. Using immunoSEQ multiplex PCR, the repertoire was profiled, and TCRdb retains in-frame clones only, with some absent. This table holds roughly 150,000 clones, 70% to 90% found once. The sample comprised PBMCs. These receptors came from a woman aged 35 to 49 in good health and CMV-seropositive.

This chain's CDR3 is CASSGTQGAGANVLTF. CDR3 nucleotide sequence: TGTGCCAGCAGCGGTACGCAGGGGGCTGGGGCCAACGTCCTGACTTTC. The chain carries TRBV2 and TRBJ2-6; 7 nucleotides match TRBD1. The CDR3 covers 16 residues. Trimming took 6 bases from V and 2 from J; bases not matched to a gene: 7. Germline V gene lookup returns CDR1 SNHLY and CDR2 FYNNEI.

The rearrangement links TRBV27 to TRBJ1-2; the D is unclear. The CDR3 is 14 residues long. Per germline, CDR1 MNHEY and CDR2 SMNVEV (reference sequence). The V end was cut by 2 bases, the J end by 6 bases, with 13 bases between. CDR3 sequence (DNA): TGTGCCAGCAGTTTAGCCGGGGATCTGGATGGCTACACCTTC. It translates to CASSLAGDLDGYTF.

The genes are TRBV5-1 and TRBJ1-3; no reliable D call. V lost 2 bases to trimming and J lost 1 base, with 13 bases between them. This CDR3 has 16 residues. Germline CDR1 SGHRS, CDR2 YFSETQ. The CDR3 nucleotides read TGCGCCAGCAGCTTCGGGGTCCTGGGGTCTGGAAACACCATATATTTT. Translating it yields CASSFGVLGSGNTIYF.

The chain carries TRBV7-6 and TRBJ2-1; 9 nucleotides line up with TRBD2. J was trimmed by 0 bases and V by 5 bases; bases with no gene match: 11. This CDR3 is 18 amino acids long. Germline assignment: CDR1 SGHVS and CDR2 FNYEAQ. In DNA form, the CDR3 reads TGTGCCAGCAGCCGACGGGGCCCTAGCGGGGTCTCCTACAATGAGCAGTTCTTC. Amino acids: CASSRRGPSGVSYNEQFF.

This clone came up a few times. The V gene is TRBV6-1, the J gene TRBJ2-1; D call uncertain. The V end was cut by 11 bases, the J end by 4 bases, with 12 bases between. This CDR3 has 12 residues. CDR1 is MNHNS and CDR2 is SASEGT in the germline V gene. Written as DNA, the CDR3 is TGTGCCCATATCGACACTTACAATGAGCAGTTCTTC. Protein sequence: CAHIDTYNEQFF.

This clone has more than one count but fewer than ten. V and J are TRBV19 and TRBJ2-1, with TRBD2 matching 12 bases. This CDR3 is 15 amino acids long. Germline loops: CDR1 LNHDA, CDR2 SQIVND (reference sequence). V shed 4 bases and J 9 bases; nucleotides not matched to a gene: 7. CDR3 sequence: CASSSMTSGRIEQFF. The CDR3 DNA follows: TGTGCCAGTAGTAGCATGACTAGCGGGAGAATTGAGCAGTTCTTC.

The CDR3 region has the DNA TGTGCCAGCAGAGGACAGGGCGGTACTGAAGCTTTCTTT. It translates to CASRGQGGTEAFF. The chain is built from TRBV6-5 and TRBJ1-1; 8 nucleotides match TRBD1. After removal of 6 bases from V and 5 bases from J, the junction contained 5 bases not matched to a gene. The CDR3 sequence is 13 residues long. Germline lookup yields CDR1 MNHEY and CDR2 SVGAGI.

The chain employs TRBV6-6 and TRBJ2-3; possible D gene TRBD2, 5 bases. Germline assignment: CDR1 MNHNY and CDR2 SVGAGI (reference sequence). The CDR3 totals 13 residues. The germline V and J ends were trimmed by 4 bases and 3 bases, with 8 bases remaining between them. The CDR3 coding sequence is TGTGCCAGCAGTTCGAGGGCGACAGATACGCAGTATTTT. It is translated as CASSSRATDTQYF.

This clone was seen only a few times. The chain employs TRBV5-6 and TRBJ1-2; TRBD1 might be the D (5 bases). The V gene's germline CDR1 is SGHDT and CDR2 YYEEEE. The CDR3 runs to 12 residues. V lost 4 bases to trimming and J lost 8 bases, with 12 bases between them. CDR3 sequence reads: CASSQDRAGYTF. The DNA of the CDR3 is TGTGCCAGCAGCCAAGACAGAGCGGGCTACACCTTC.

This chain joins TRBV23-1 and TRBJ1-4, with D maybe TRBD1 (6 bases). TRBV23-1 is designated an ORF whose function remains uncertain. The V end was cut by 8 bases, the J end by 5 bases, with 15 bases between. CDR3 length equals 14 residues. CDR3 in DNA: TGCGCCAGCCTCCACAGGACAGAGAATGAAAAACTGTTTTTT. It translates to CASLHRTENEKLFF.

V is TRBV2 and J is TRBJ1-6, with unresolved D. CDR3 length equals 15 residues. V shed 1 base and J shed 6 bases, with 10 bases lying between them. CDR1 and CDR2 from the germline V gene are SNHLY and FYNNEI. CDR3 loop: CASSEGWGGNSPLHF. The CDR3 DNA reads as TGTGCCAGCAGTGAAGGCTGGGGAGGTAATTCACCCCTCCACTTT.

This chain joins TRBV25-1 and TRBJ2-3, with D perhaps matching TRBD1 (5 bases). CDR3 length: 12 amino acids. From germline, CDR1 is MGHDK and CDR2 SYGVNS. Trimming pared 1 base from V and 9 bases from J, leaving 8 bases between. CDR3 amino acids: CASSESWGTQYF. CDR3 sequence (DNA): TGTGCCAGCAGTGAATCGTGGGGCACGCAGTATTTT.

The chain couples TRBV15 to TRBJ2-7, with D tentatively TRBD2 (6 bases). Per germline, CDR1 LNHNV and CDR2 YYDKDF (reference sequence). The CDR3 spans 14 residues. V was trimmed by 5 bases and J by 3 bases, leaving 14 bases between them. CDR3 in DNA: TGTGCCACCAGCTCAGGACGGGGGAACTACGAGCAGTACTTC. It translates to CATSSGRGNYEQYF.

The chain employs TRBV18 and TRBJ2-3, with TRBD1 identical over 9 bases. Losses at the gene ends were 1 base for V and 2 bases for J; bases not matched to a gene: 4. Germline CDR1 and CDR2: KGHSH and LQKENI. This CDR3 has 16 residues. Here the CDR3 DNA reads TGTGCCAGCTCACCACTTGGACAGGGGATCACAGATACGCAGTATTTT. This codes for CASSPLGQGITDTQYF.